The rows below give T cell receptor beta chains drawn from one sample of a study of T cell responses to AZD1222 COVID-19 vaccine. Only in-frame clones appear in the TCRdb table, and some are missing; sequencing was by immunoSEQ multiplex PCR. Seen here are about 110,000 clones, almost 90% observed once, and the top ten hold approximately 4.7%. The starting material was peripheral blood, obtained on day 0 of AZD1222 vaccination. The receptor source for this set is an adult in good health. The CDR3 runs from the conserved cysteine through the conserved F or W. Fields, in order: D gene, J gene, V gene, clone size, CDR3 DNA, CDR3 protein. The D gene is left open where the match is weak. Clone size is not always given. Where it is, it says once, few, many or a class for expanded clones.

NA	TRBJ1-6	TRBV4-3	NA	TGCGCCAGCAGCCAAGATCCAGCCATTCACTATAATTCACCCCTCCACTTT	CASSQDPAIHYNSPLHF
TRBD2	TRBJ2-1	TRBV3-1/TRBV3-2	NA	TGTGCCAGCAGCCTCAAGCGGGAGAAGGGAAATGAGCAGTTCTTC	CASSLKREKGNEQFF
NA	TRBJ2-7	TRBV7-9	NA	TGTGCCAGCAGCCGGGACTTATACGAGCAGTACTTC	CASSRDLYEQYF
NA	TRBJ1-2	TRBV6-4	NA	TGTGCCAGCAGTGACTCGGGCACATCTAACTATGGCTACACCTTC	CASSDSGTSNYGYTF
NA	TRBJ2-7	TRBV7-2	NA	TGTGCCAGCAGTTGGCAGGGATCGGGTTCCTACGAGCAGTACTTC	CASSWQGSGSYEQYF
TRBD1	TRBJ2-1	TRBV5-1	once	TGCGCCAGCAGCTTCGGACAGGACGCCTACAATGAGCAGTTCTTC	CASSFGQDAYNEQFF
TRBD1	TRBJ1-2	TRBV11-2	NA	TGTGCCAGCAGCTTAGGGACAGGGGGTCGAGACTATGGCTACACCTTC	CASSLGTGGRDYGYTF
NA	TRBJ2-1	TRBV18	NA	TGTGCCAGCTCACCCTCACTGGGGCCCAATGAGCAGTTCTTC	CASSPSLGPNEQFF
TRBD2	TRBJ2-3	TRBV7-9	NA	TGTGCCAGCAGCTTAACCTTGGGGGGGGGACCAGATACGCAGTATTTT	CASSLTLGGGPDTQYF
TRBD1	TRBJ1-2	TRBV27	NA	TGTGCCAGCAGTTTAGGGACAGGGGGAGGCTACACCTTC	CASSLGTGGGYTF
NA	TRBJ1-5	TRBV2	NA	TGTGCCAGCAGTGAACAAGGCCAGGGGAATCAGCCCCAGCATTTT	CASSEQGQGNQPQHF
NA	TRBJ2-7	TRBV6-5	NA	TGTGCCAGCAGTTACTCGTTTCAGGGAGCCTACGAGCAGTACTTC	CASSYSFQGAYEQYF
NA	TRBJ2-6	TRBV10-1	NA	TGCGCCAGCAGTCCAGACTATAGCTCTGGGGCCAACGTCCTGACTTTC	CASSPDYSSGANVLTF
NA	TRBJ1-1	TRBV5-1	NA	TGCGCCAGCAGCTTGGGGGGCGAGAACACTGAAGCTTTCTTT	CASSLGGENTEAFF
NA	TRBJ2-3	TRBV18	NA	TGTGCCAGCTCACGGACTGATACCGCCACAGATACGCAGTATTTT	CASSRTDTATDTQYF
TRBD1	TRBJ1-6	TRBV29-1	NA	TGCAGCGTCGACAGGGGCTTGAAAGAAAATTCACCCCTCCACTTT	CSVDRGLKENSPLHF
NA	TRBJ1-5	TRBV7-2	NA	TGTGCCAGCAGCTTAGTGGGGGGTAGCAATCAGCCCCAGCATTTT	CASSLVGGSNQPQHF
NA	TRBJ1-3	TRBV7-2	once	TGTGCCAGCAACTTTATTTTGGGACGGAGCTCTGGAAACACCATATATTTT	CASNFILGRSSGNTIYF
NA	TRBJ1-3	TRBV27	NA	TGTGCCAGCAGCCTAGGCCCCTTTGGAAACACCATATATTTT	CASSLGPFGNTIYF
NA	TRBJ2-2	TRBV3-1/TRBV3-2	NA	TGTGCCAGCAGCCAAGGCAGGTTGGCCGGGGAGCTGTTTTTT	CASSQGRLAGELFF
NA	TRBJ1-2	TRBV5-1	NA	TGCGCCAGCAGGTTATATGTCGGGGTCGGCTATGGCTACACCTTC	CASRLYVGVGYGYTF
NA	TRBJ2-2	TRBV11-3	NA	TGTGCCAGCAGGGGCGTAAGCGGGGAGCTGTTTTTT	CASRGVSGELFF
NA	TRBJ2-5	TRBV21-1	NA	TGTGCCAGCAGCACTAACCGGGACAGGGGGCGCGATGGAGGAGAGACCCAGTACTTC	CASSTNRDRGRDGGETQYF
NA	TRBJ1-1	TRBV29-1	NA	TGCAGCGTTGTCCTTAACCCTGAAGCTTTCTTT	CSVVLNPEAFF
NA	TRBJ1-2	TRBV5-5	NA	TGTGCCAGCAGCGCTAAAATCAGTGGGACCAGCTATGGCTACACCTTC	CASSAKISGTSYGYTF
NA	TRBJ1-5	TRBV6-6	NA	TGTGCCAGCAGCCGGAGGGATAGCAATCAGCCCCAGCATTTT	CASSRRDSNQPQHF
NA	TRBJ2-1	TRBV9	NA	TGTGCCAGCAGCGTAGACTCCGGGACCTACAATGAGCAGTTCTTC	CASSVDSGTYNEQFF